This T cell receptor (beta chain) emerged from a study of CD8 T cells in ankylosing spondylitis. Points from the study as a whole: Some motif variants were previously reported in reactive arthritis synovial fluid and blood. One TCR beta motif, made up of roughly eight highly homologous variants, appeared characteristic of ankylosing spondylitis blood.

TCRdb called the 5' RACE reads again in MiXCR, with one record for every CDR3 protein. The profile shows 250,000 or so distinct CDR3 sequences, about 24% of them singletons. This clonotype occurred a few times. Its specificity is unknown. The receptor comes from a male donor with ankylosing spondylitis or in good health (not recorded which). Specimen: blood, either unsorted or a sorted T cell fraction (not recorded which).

This chain's CDR3 is CASSPTGGRQFF. The CDR3 DNA sequence: TGTGCCAGCAGTCCGACAGGCGGCAGGCAGTTCTTC. The chain has TRBV12-3 or TRBV12-4 and TRBJ2-1; D might be TRBD1 (6 bases). V shed 5 bases and J shed 12 bases, with 14 bases lying between them. The CDR3 covers 12 residues.